The 9 T cell receptor beta chains given below trace back to one sample, sequenced in a study of type 1 regulatory T cells. TCRdb passed the reads through MiXCR, listing each CDR3 protein once. This sample has roughly 60,000 distinct CDR3 sequences, with less than 65% found just once. Their specific antigens are unknown. Sequenced material: cultured non-Tr1 T cells, either the whole culture or a sorted T cell fraction (not recorded which). The receptors here all came from a human donor in good health.

This clonotype came up a few times. The chain links TRBV4-3 to TRBJ2-1; TRBD2 matches 12 bases. The trim removed 4 bases at V and 3 bases at J, leaving 4 bases unmatched. The CDR3 runs 16 residues. Germline V gene lookup returns CDR1 LGHNA and CDR2 YSLEER. The CDR3 loop reads CASSPRTSGIYNEQFF. The CDR3 DNA sequence: TGCGCCAGCAGCCCACGGACTAGCGGGATCTACAATGAGCAGTTCTTC.

This clonotype turned up a few times. The chain is built from TRBV5-1 and TRBJ1-4; no clear D. This CDR3 contains 13 residues. In germline, CDR1 is SGHRS, CDR2 YFSETQ. V was cut by 7 bases and J by 0 bases, with 7 bases left in between. The CDR3 is CASGDPTNEKLFF. Here the CDR3 DNA reads TGCGCCAGCGGCGATCCAACTAATGAAAAACTGTTTTTT.

The V call is TRBV7-9, the J call TRBJ2-7; 9 nucleotides line up with TRBD1. CDR1 and CDR2 from the germline V gene are SEHNR and FQNEAQ (reference sequence). This CDR3 has 16 residues. V lost 5 bases to trimming and J lost 3 bases; unmatched junction nucleotides: 11. The CDR3 nucleotides read TGTGCCAGCAGCAACCCCCGGACAGGGGCGGACTACGAGCAGTACTTC. It codes for CASSNPRTGADYEQYF.

This clonotype has just one count. The genes are TRBV20-1 and TRBJ2-1; possibly TRBD1 for D (5 bases). Germline V gene data show CDR1 as DFQATT and CDR2 as SNEGSKA (reference sequence). Trimming left V 6 bases short and J 7 bases short, with 19 bases between. The CDR3 runs to 14 residues. The CDR3 coding sequence is TGCAGTGCAAACATGCCGACAGCTGGGAATGAGCAGTTCTTC. Protein: CSANMPTAGNEQFF.

The V and J genes are TRBV6-1 and TRBJ2-3, with D maybe TRBD2 (6 bases). V was cut by 0 bases and J by 0 bases, with 16 bases left in between. Germline CDR1 is MNHNS and CDR2 is SASEGT. CDR3 size: 18 residues. The CDR3 region has the DNA TGTGCCAGCAGTGAAGCGGGGGACTCCCGGTTGAGCACAGATACGCAGTATTTT. This gives the protein CASSEAGDSRLSTDTQYF.

V is TRBV12-3 or TRBV12-4 and J is TRBJ2-7; D unclear. This CDR3 is built from 15 residues. Between the trimmed V and J ends, which lost 0 bases and 7 bases, there was a span of 16 bases. For the CDR3, the DNA is TGTGCCAGCAGTTTAGCGAACGGTCTGACCGGGGAGCAGTACTTC. Its protein is CASSLANGLTGEQYF.

The rearrangement links TRBV24-1 to TRBJ2-7, with D uncertain. The CDR3 totals 11 residues. Trimming removed 5 bases at V and 3 bases at J, with 4 bases between. Germline CDR1 and CDR2: KGHDR and SFDVKD. The CDR3 reads CATSGGYEQYF. CDR3 nucleotides: TGTGCCACCAGTGGGGGCTACGAGCAGTACTTC.

This clonotype appeared a few times. The chain employs TRBV25-1 and TRBJ2-5; D gene unclear. From germline, CDR1 is MGHDK and CDR2 SYGVNS. CDR3 length equals 13 residues. V was cut by 5 bases and J by 2 bases, with 9 bases left in between. The CDR3 here is CASSSLEQETQYF. The DNA for the CDR3 is TGTGCCAGCAGTTCCCTAGAACAAGAGACCCAGTACTTC.

The chain employs TRBV19 and TRBJ2-1, with 11 bases fitting TRBD2. Losses at the gene ends were 7 bases for V and 4 bases for J; bases not matched to a gene: 6. The CDR3 totals 15 residues. Germline V lookup: CDR1 LNHDA, CDR2 SQIVND (reference sequence). The CDR3, as DNA: TGTGCCAGTACAAGGGGGACTAGCGGTTACAATGAGCAGTTCTTC. As protein: CASTRGTSGYNEQFF.